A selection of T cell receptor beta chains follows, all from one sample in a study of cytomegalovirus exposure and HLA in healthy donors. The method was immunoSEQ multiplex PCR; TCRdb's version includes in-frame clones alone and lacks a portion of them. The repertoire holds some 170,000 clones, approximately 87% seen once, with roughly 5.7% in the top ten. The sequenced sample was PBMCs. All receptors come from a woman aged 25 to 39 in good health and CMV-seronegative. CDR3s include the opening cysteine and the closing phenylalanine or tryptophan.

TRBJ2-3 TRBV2 CASSDKLSGGDTQYF
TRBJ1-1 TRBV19 CASSIVAGGVMNTEAFF
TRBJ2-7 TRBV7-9 CASSLSQVDEQYF
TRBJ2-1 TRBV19 CASSNKLESSYNEQFF
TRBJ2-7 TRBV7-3 CASSPAGSYEQYF
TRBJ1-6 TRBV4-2 CASSQDQGGNSPLHF
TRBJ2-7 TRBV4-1 CASSQDYSETYEQYF
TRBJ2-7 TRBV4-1 CASSQDPVATYEQYF
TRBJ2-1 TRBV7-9 CASSSGRVLYNEQFF
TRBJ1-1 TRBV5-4 CASGGEAIEAFF
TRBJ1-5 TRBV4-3 CASSQDRGGYQPQHF
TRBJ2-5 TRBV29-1 CSVDLGTLVGVSGRYQETQYF
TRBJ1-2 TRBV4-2 CASSPQGTPGRTF
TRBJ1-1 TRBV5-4 CASSLRREVRTEAFF
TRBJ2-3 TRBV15 CATSKGGTDTQYF
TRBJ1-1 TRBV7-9 CASSFRGPAEAFF
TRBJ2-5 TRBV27 CASSSGAGAQTQYF
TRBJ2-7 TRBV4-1 CASSQGGNYEQYF
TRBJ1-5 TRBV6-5 CASSSQGYNQPQHF
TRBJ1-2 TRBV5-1 CASSLDLGDGYTF
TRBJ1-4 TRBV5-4 CASSPDGGRQKLFF
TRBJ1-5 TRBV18 CASSLSGEGHSGQPQHF
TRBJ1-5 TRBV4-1 CASSQVAGRNQPQHF
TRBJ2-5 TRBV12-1 CASSFVCVGGAARETQYF
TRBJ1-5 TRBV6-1 CASSEEDQWNQPQHF
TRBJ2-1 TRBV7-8 CASSPLRGDEQFF
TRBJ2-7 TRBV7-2 CASSLGGLAGGEQYF
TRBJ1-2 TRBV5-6 CASSPQTRAGYTF
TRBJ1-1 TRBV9 CASSVDAEPDMNTEAFF
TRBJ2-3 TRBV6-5 CASRSSDTQYF
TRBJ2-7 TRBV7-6 CASTPLGQQSSYEQYF
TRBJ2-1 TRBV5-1 CASSSETSGSYNEQFF
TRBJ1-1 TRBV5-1 CASSPIDTDAAEAFF
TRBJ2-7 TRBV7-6 CASSEQGFYEQYF
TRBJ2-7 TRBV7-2 CASSFGTVSAYEQYF
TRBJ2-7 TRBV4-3 CASSQGLRWRSYEQYF
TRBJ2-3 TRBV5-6 CASSLTSATDTQYF
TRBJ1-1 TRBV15 CATSRGQGVEDTEAFF
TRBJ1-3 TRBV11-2 CASSPGQGNTIYF
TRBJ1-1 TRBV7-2 CASSLQAQNTEAFF
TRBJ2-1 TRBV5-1 CASSSPGGTAYNEQFF